The source of this T cell receptor (beta chain) is a study of technical replicates of blood from several donors (dated by TCRdb to 2016 to 2017). As for this clone: Its binding antigen is unknown. The input lacks base qualities; no much larger clone sits a single base away.

Clipping removes 0 bases from V and 2 bases from J, with 11 as the unmatched junction base count. CDR1 is given as MGHRA and CDR2 as YSYEKL, both from the germline V gene. Including the terminal cysteine and phenylalanine, the CDR3 comprises 18 residues. Only the CDR3 portion is preserved as DNA: 54 bases, with reading frame beginning at the first base. The library relied on the immunoSEQ multiplex PCR assay. TCRdb holds this immuneACCESS table with in-frame rearrangements only. Some clones are missing; in checked studies, unresolved V genes explain under half, and the rest has no known cause. In all, the sample holds tens of thousands of clones, and around 91% of those were seen once. About 3.7% of the sample belongs to the ten largest clones.

The receptor was derived from a human donor in good health. Some clones in this sample may be carry-over from other donors' samples. The chain is assembled from TRBV4-1 and TRBJ1-2; the junction holds 8 bases that match TRBD1. The sample comprised PBMCs. For the CDR3, the sequence is CASSQDIGQGARNYGYTF. The nucleotides are TGCGCCAGCAGCCAAGATATTGGGCAGGGGGCCAGAAACTATGGCTACACCTTC.